This is a list of T cell receptor beta chains from one sample in a study of blood T cell repertoires in COVID-19. Assay used: immunoSEQ multiplex PCR; TCRdb lists only in-frame clones, some missing. Of about 500,000 clones listed, about 89% are singletons. Sequencing used peripheral blood. The receptors shown here come from a woman between 45 and 60 years old with COVID-19, enrolled during active disease. Each CDR3 is given with its conserved first and last residue. The order of the fields is D gene, V gene, CDR3 length, J gene, clone size, CDR3 protein, CDR3 DNA. A D gene is named only where the DNA matches it firmly. The size of a clone is reported for some rows only, either as once, few or many, or as a class for expanded clones.

d_gene: TRBD1; v_gene: TRBV24-1; len: 19; j_gene: TRBJ2-2; abundance: .; CDR3aa: CATSDPSTDRGLNTGELFF; CDR3nt: TGTGCCACCAGTGATCCCTCCACCGACAGGGGTCTGAACACCGGGGAGCTGTTTTTT
d_gene: TRBD1; v_gene: TRBV29-1; len: 13; j_gene: TRBJ1-1; abundance: .; CDR3aa: CSAGTGTNTEAFF; CDR3nt: TGCAGCGCAGGGACAGGGACGAACACTGAAGCTTTCTTT
d_gene: .; v_gene: TRBV2; len: 14; j_gene: TRBJ2-7; abundance: .; CDR3aa: CASTVPANPREQYF; CDR3nt: TGTGCCAGCACCGTTCCAGCGAACCCTAGGGAGCAGTACTTC
d_gene: .; v_gene: TRBV30; len: 14; j_gene: TRBJ2-6; abundance: once; CDR3aa: CAWTRSSGANVLTF; CDR3nt: TGTGCCTGGACGCGAAGCTCTGGGGCCAACGTCCTGACTTTC
d_gene: TRBD1; v_gene: TRBV7-9; len: 17; j_gene: TRBJ1-3; abundance: .; CDR3aa: CASSLGAGGSQGNTIYF; CDR3nt: TGTGCCAGCAGTCTAGGGGCAGGGGGCTCCCAAGGAAACACCATATATTTT
d_gene: TRBD1; v_gene: TRBV24-1; len: 16; j_gene: TRBJ1-2; abundance: .; CDR3aa: CATSDSTGGPTRGYTF; CDR3nt: TGTGCCACCAGTGACTCTACAGGGGGCCCTACGCGTGGCTACACCTTC
d_gene: .; v_gene: TRBV2; len: 14; j_gene: TRBJ1-4; abundance: .; CDR3aa: CASSVLSTGEKLFF; CDR3nt: TGTGCCAGCAGTGTCCTCAGCACAGGGGAAAAACTGTTTTTT
d_gene: .; v_gene: TRBV5-1; len: 16; j_gene: TRBJ2-2; abundance: .; CDR3aa: CASSLVVARGTGELFF; CDR3nt: TGCGCCAGCAGCTTGGTTGTGGCTAGGGGCACCGGGGAGCTGTTTTTT
d_gene: .; v_gene: TRBV4-1; len: 15; j_gene: TRBJ1-2; abundance: .; CDR3aa: CASSLPGGSLVGYTF; CDR3nt: TGCGCCAGCAGCCTCCCCGGGGGGAGTTTAGTTGGCTACACCTTC
d_gene: .; v_gene: TRBV10-1; len: 13; j_gene: TRBJ1-1; abundance: .; CDR3aa: CASSLHRGTEAFF; CDR3nt: TGCGCCAGCAGTCTTCACCGGGGAACTGAAGCTTTCTTT
d_gene: TRBD1; v_gene: TRBV19; len: 17; j_gene: TRBJ2-2; abundance: .; CDR3aa: CASRASSGQGLIGELFF; CDR3nt: TGTGCCAGTAGAGCGTCATCGGGACAGGGGCTAATCGGGGAGCTGTTTTTT
d_gene: .; v_gene: TRBV18; len: 14; j_gene: TRBJ2-1; abundance: .; CDR3aa: CASSPRRGAIEQFF; CDR3nt: TGTGCCAGCTCACCACGCCGGGGGGCAATTGAGCAGTTCTTC
d_gene: TRBD2; v_gene: TRBV5-1; len: 17; j_gene: TRBJ2-7; abundance: .; CDR3aa: CASSLMDTSASSYEQYF; CDR3nt: TGCGCCAGCAGCTTGATGGATACTAGCGCCAGCTCCTACGAGCAGTACTTC
d_gene: .; v_gene: TRBV30; len: 12; j_gene: TRBJ1-1; abundance: .; CDR3aa: CAARQVNTEAFF; CDR3nt: TGTGCCGCGAGACAGGTGAACACTGAAGCTTTCTTT
d_gene: TRBD1; v_gene: TRBV7-2; len: 16; j_gene: TRBJ1-2; abundance: .; CDR3aa: CASSTYGDSPARGYTF; CDR3nt: TGTGCCAGCAGCACTTACGGGGACAGCCCGGCGAGGGGCTACACCTTC
d_gene: .; v_gene: TRBV29-1; len: 15; j_gene: TRBJ1-2; abundance: few; CDR3aa: CSCEEGPTGQFGYTF; CDR3nt: TGCAGCTGTGAGGAGGGGCCAACAGGACAATTTGGCTACACCTTC
d_gene: TRBD2; v_gene: TRBV5-1; len: 16; j_gene: TRBJ2-3; abundance: .; CDR3aa: CASSLDLRGATDTQYF; CDR3nt: TGCGCCAGCAGCTTGGATCTGCGGGGGGCAACAGATACGCAGTATTTT
d_gene: .; v_gene: TRBV19; len: 16; j_gene: TRBJ2-6; abundance: .; CDR3aa: CASSSTGRAGANVLTF; CDR3nt: TGTGCCAGTAGTTCCACAGGGAGGGCTGGGGCCAACGTCCTGACTTTC
d_gene: .; v_gene: TRBV11-2; len: 14; j_gene: TRBJ1-5; abundance: .; CDR3aa: CASSSGVNNQPQHF; CDR3nt: TGTGCCAGCAGCTCAGGGGTAAACAATCAGCCCCAGCATTTT
d_gene: .; v_gene: TRBV5-1; len: 16; j_gene: TRBJ1-5; abundance: once; CDR3aa: CASSLAPGSSNQPQHF; CDR3nt: TGCGCCAGCAGCTTGGCCCCGGGGTCTAGCAATCAGCCCCAGCATTTT
d_gene: .; v_gene: TRBV28; len: 12; j_gene: TRBJ1-5; abundance: .; CDR3aa: CASRDDRETQHF; CDR3nt: TGTGCCAGCAGGGACGACCGGGAGACCCAGCATTTT
d_gene: TRBD1; v_gene: TRBV27; len: 16; j_gene: TRBJ1-3; abundance: many; CDR3aa: CASSLRGQSTGNTIYF; CDR3nt: TGTGCCAGCAGTCTCCGGGGACAGTCGACTGGAAACACCATATATTTT
d_gene: .; v_gene: TRBV18; len: 15; j_gene: TRBJ1-4; abundance: once; CDR3aa: CASSPGGARNEKLFF; CDR3nt: TGTGCCAGCTCACCTGGGGGGGCGAGAAATGAAAAACTGTTTTTT
d_gene: TRBD2; v_gene: TRBV11-2; len: 18; j_gene: TRBJ2-2; abundance: .; CDR3aa: CASSLDLAGGPRAGELFF; CDR3nt: TGTGCCAGCAGCTTAGACCTAGCGGGGGGGCCGCGGGCCGGGGAGCTGTTTTTT
d_gene: .; v_gene: TRBV3-1/TRBV3-2; len: 14; j_gene: TRBJ2-5; abundance: .; CDR3aa: CASSQVLGEETQYF; CDR3nt: TGTGCCAGCAGCCAAGTTCTCGGAGAAGAGACCCAGTACTTC
d_gene: .; v_gene: TRBV4-2; len: 17; j_gene: TRBJ2-1; abundance: .; CDR3aa: CASSQDRKGHTYNEQFF; CDR3nt: TGTGCCAGCAGCCAAGATCGAAAGGGGCACACCTACAATGAGCAGTTCTTC
d_gene: .; v_gene: TRBV27; len: 13; j_gene: TRBJ1-2; abundance: few; CDR3aa: CASSQGGVNGYTF; CDR3nt: TGTGCCAGCAGCCAGGGAGGGGTTAACGGCTACACCTTC
d_gene: TRBD2; v_gene: TRBV10-3; len: 15; j_gene: TRBJ2-1; abundance: .; CDR3aa: CAISAGGDSYNEQFF; CDR3nt: TGTGCCATCAGTGCTGGGGGGGACTCCTACAATGAGCAGTTCTTC
d_gene: .; v_gene: TRBV5-4; len: 15; j_gene: TRBJ2-1; abundance: .; CDR3aa: CASSPDSPGGNEQFF; CDR3nt: TGTGCCAGCAGCCCCGACTCCCCCGGCGGCAATGAGCAGTTCTTC
d_gene: .; v_gene: TRBV19; len: 13; j_gene: TRBJ1-2; abundance: .; CDR3aa: CASIGDRYYGYTF; CDR3nt: TGTGCCAGTATTGGAGACAGGTACTATGGCTACACCTTC
d_gene: TRBD1; v_gene: TRBV9; len: 14; j_gene: TRBJ1-6; abundance: .; CDR3aa: CASSLGQNNSPLHF; CDR3nt: TGTGCCAGCAGCTTGGGACAGAATAATTCACCCCTCCACTTT
d_gene: .; v_gene: TRBV3-1/TRBV3-2; len: 12; j_gene: TRBJ2-7; abundance: .; CDR3aa: CASSPGLYEQYF; CDR3nt: TGTGCCAGCAGCCCGGGTCTCTACGAGCAGTACTTC
d_gene: .; v_gene: TRBV5-4; len: 13; j_gene: TRBJ1-1; abundance: once; CDR3aa: CASSNSWRTEAFF; CDR3nt: TGTGCCAGCAGCAATTCGTGGAGGACTGAAGCTTTCTTT
d_gene: TRBD1; v_gene: TRBV2; len: 15; j_gene: TRBJ2-1; abundance: once; CDR3aa: CASRDRDRGQVEQFF; CDR3nt: TGTGCCAGCAGGGACCGGGACAGGGGGCAGGTTGAGCAGTTCTTC
d_gene: .; v_gene: TRBV30; len: 14; j_gene: TRBJ1-5; abundance: once; CDR3aa: CAWSGTFSNQPQHF; CDR3nt: TGTGCCTGGAGTGGGACATTTAGCAATCAGCCCCAGCATTTT
d_gene: TRBD1; v_gene: TRBV14; len: 16; j_gene: TRBJ1-4; abundance: .; CDR3aa: CASSQGHDRGYEKLFF; CDR3nt: TGTGCCAGCAGCCAAGGACATGACAGGGGATACGAAAAACTGTTTTTT
d_gene: .; v_gene: TRBV28; len: 14; j_gene: TRBJ2-7; abundance: .; CDR3aa: CASRPTPGTYEQYF; CDR3nt: TGTGCCAGCAGACCCACTCCGGGGACCTACGAGCAGTACTTC
d_gene: TRBD2; v_gene: TRBV7-3; len: 20; j_gene: TRBJ2-3; abundance: .; CDR3aa: CASSLRPLAGGLHGTDTQYF; CDR3nt: TGTGCCAGCAGCTTAAGACCCCTAGCGGGGGGCCTCCACGGCACAGATACGCAGTATTTT
d_gene: .; v_gene: TRBV7-9; len: 14; j_gene: TRBJ1-1; abundance: .; CDR3aa: CASSPDRLNTEAFF; CDR3nt: TGTGCCAGCAGCCCGGACAGATTGAACACTGAAGCTTTCTTT
d_gene: TRBD1; v_gene: TRBV23-1; len: 14; j_gene: TRBJ1-1; abundance: .; CDR3aa: CASSPDQGATEAFF; CDR3nt: TGCGCCAGCAGTCCCGATCAGGGGGCGACTGAAGCTTTCTTT
d_gene: .; v_gene: TRBV7-9; len: 12; j_gene: TRBJ1-2; abundance: .; CDR3aa: CASSPGAGGYTF; CDR3nt: TGTGCCAGCAGCCCGGGAGCTGGCGGCTACACCTTC
d_gene: TRBD1; v_gene: TRBV18; len: 15; j_gene: TRBJ2-1; abundance: .; CDR3aa: CASSPSGGIGDEQFF; CDR3nt: TGTGCCAGCTCACCTTCAGGGGGCATAGGGGATGAGCAGTTCTTC
d_gene: TRBD1; v_gene: TRBV30; len: 12; j_gene: TRBJ1-1; abundance: .; CDR3aa: CAHRGLNTEAFF; CDR3nt: TGTGCCCACAGGGGGTTGAACACTGAAGCTTTCTTT
d_gene: TRBD1; v_gene: TRBV29-1; len: 12; j_gene: TRBJ1-1; abundance: few; CDR3aa: CSVISDRGEAFF; CDR3nt: TGCAGCGTAATATCCGACAGGGGTGAAGCTTTCTTT
d_gene: TRBD1; v_gene: TRBV29-1; len: 14; j_gene: TRBJ1-4; abundance: .; CDR3aa: CSVSPGQKDEKLFF; CDR3nt: TGCAGCGTCTCTCCGGGACAGAAGGATGAAAAACTGTTTTTT
d_gene: .; v_gene: TRBV12-3/TRBV12-4; len: 13; j_gene: TRBJ1-2; abundance: .; CDR3aa: CASRLGRGSGYTF; CDR3nt: TGTGCCAGCAGGCTCGGTAGAGGGAGTGGCTACACCTTC
d_gene: .; v_gene: TRBV6-1; len: 16; j_gene: TRBJ1-3; abundance: many; CDR3aa: CASSETLTGFGNTIYF; CDR3nt: TGTGCCAGCAGTGAGACATTGACAGGTTTCGGAAACACCATATATTTT
d_gene: .; v_gene: TRBV24-1; len: 13; j_gene: TRBJ1-5; abundance: .; CDR3aa: CATSARGIQPQHF; CDR3nt: TGTGCCACCAGTGCGAGGGGGATTCAGCCCCAGCATTTT
d_gene: .; v_gene: TRBV19; len: 16; j_gene: TRBJ1-6; abundance: .; CDR3aa: CASSPRGSSYNSPLHF; CDR3nt: TGTGCCAGTAGCCCGCGGGGGAGCTCCTATAATTCACCCCTCCACTTT
d_gene: TRBD2; v_gene: TRBV10-1; len: 16; j_gene: TRBJ2-3; abundance: .; CDR3aa: CASSEVSGGPTDTQYF; CDR3nt: TGCGCCAGCAGTGAGGTTAGCGGGGGGCCCACAGATACGCAGTATTTT